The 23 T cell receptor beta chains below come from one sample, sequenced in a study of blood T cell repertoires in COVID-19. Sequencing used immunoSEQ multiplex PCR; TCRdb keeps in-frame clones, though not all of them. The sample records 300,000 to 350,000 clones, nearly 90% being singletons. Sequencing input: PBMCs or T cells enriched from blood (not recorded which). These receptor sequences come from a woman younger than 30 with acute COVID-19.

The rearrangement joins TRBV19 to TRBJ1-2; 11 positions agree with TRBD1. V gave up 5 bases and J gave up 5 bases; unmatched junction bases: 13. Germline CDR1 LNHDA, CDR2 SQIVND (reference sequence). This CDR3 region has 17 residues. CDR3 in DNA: TGTGCCAGTAGTTCACCGGGACAGGGGGAGATAGGGTATGGCTACACCTTC. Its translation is CASSSPGQGEIGYGYTF. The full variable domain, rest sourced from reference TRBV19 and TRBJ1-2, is DGGITQSPKYLFRKEGQNVTLSCEQNLNHDAMYWYRQDPGQGLRLIYYSQIVNDFQKGDIAEGYSVSREKKESFPLTVTSAQKNPTAFYLCASSSPGQGEIGYGYTFGSGTRLTVV.

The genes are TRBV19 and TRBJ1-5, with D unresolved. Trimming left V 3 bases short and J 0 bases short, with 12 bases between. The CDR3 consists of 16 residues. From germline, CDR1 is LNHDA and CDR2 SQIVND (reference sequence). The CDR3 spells CASSIEGIYSNQPQHF. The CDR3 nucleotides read TGTGCCAGTAGTATCGAGGGAATTTATAGCAATCAGCCCCAGCATTTT. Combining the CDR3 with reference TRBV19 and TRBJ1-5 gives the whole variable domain DGGITQSPKYLFRKEGQNVTLSCEQNLNHDAMYWYRQDPGQGLRLIYYSQIVNDFQKGDIAEGYSVSREKKESFPLTVTSAQKNPTAFYLCASSIEGIYSNQPQHFGDGTRLSIL.

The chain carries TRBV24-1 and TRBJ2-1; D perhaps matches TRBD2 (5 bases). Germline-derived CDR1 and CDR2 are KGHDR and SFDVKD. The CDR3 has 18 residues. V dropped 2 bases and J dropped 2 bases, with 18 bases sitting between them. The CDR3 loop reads CATSDSLPGSGTYNEQFF. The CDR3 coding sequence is TGTGCCACCAGTGATTCCCTTCCTGGTTCGGGGACCTACAATGAGCAGTTCTTC.

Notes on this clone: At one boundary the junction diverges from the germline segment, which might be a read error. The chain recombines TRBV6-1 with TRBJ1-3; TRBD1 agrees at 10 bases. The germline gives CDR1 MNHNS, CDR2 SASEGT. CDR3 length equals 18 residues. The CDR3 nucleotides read TGTGCCAGCAGGGAAGGGACAGGGGACTCGCTCTCTGGAAACACCATATATTTT. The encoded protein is CASREGTGDSLSGNTIYF.

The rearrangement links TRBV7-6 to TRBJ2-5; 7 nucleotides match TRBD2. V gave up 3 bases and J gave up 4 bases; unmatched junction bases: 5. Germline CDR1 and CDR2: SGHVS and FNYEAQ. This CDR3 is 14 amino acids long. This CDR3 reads CASSFGGSGETQYF. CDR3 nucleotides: TGTGCCAGCAGCTTCGGCGGGAGTGGAGAGACCCAGTACTTC. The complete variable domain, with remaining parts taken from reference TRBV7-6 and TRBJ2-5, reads GAGVSQSPRYKVTKRGQDVALRCDPISGHVSLYWYRQALGQGPEFLTYFNYEAQQDKSGLPNDRFSAERPEGSISTLTIQRTEQRDSAMYRCASSFGGSGETQYFGPGTRLLVL.

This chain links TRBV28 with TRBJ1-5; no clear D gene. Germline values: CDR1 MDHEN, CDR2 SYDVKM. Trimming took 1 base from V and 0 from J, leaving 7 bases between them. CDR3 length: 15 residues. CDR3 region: CASSLYFHSNQPQHF. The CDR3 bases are TGTGCCAGCAGTTTATATTTCCATAGCAATCAGCCCCAGCATTTT.

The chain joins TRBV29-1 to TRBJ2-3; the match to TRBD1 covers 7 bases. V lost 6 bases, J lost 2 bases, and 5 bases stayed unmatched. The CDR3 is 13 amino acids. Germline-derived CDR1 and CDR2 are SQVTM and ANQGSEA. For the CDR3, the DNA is TGCAGCGTGAAAGGGACAGTCACAGATACGCAGTATTTT. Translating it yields CSVKGTVTDTQYF.

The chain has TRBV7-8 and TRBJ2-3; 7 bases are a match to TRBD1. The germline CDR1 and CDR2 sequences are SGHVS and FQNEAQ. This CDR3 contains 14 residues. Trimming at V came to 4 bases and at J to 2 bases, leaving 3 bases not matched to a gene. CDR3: CASSYTGDTDTQYF. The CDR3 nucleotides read TGTGCCAGCAGCTACACAGGGGACACAGATACGCAGTATTTT.

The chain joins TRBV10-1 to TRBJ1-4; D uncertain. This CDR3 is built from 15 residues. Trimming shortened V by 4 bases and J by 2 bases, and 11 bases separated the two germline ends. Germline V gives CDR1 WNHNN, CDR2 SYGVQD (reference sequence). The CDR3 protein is CASSVLRGTNEKLFF. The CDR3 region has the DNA TGCGCCAGCAGTGTTCTCCGCGGGACTAATGAAAAACTGTTTTTT.

CDR3 residues: CASSKRGQGFVDEQFF. CDR3 coding DNA: TGTGCCAGCAGCAAAAGGGGACAGGGCTTCGTCGATGAGCAGTTCTTC. V gene TRBV21-1 combines with J gene TRBJ2-1; the table's D gene call, TRBD1, was not cross checked with the DNA. TRBV21-1 represents a pseudogene. CDR3 length: 16 residues.

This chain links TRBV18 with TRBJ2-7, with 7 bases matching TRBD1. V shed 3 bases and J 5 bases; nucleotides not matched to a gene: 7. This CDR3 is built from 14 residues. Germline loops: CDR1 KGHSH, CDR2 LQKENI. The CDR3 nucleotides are TGTGCCAGCTCACCCGGGCCGACAGGGAACGAGCAGTACTTC. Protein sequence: CASSPGPTGNEQYF.

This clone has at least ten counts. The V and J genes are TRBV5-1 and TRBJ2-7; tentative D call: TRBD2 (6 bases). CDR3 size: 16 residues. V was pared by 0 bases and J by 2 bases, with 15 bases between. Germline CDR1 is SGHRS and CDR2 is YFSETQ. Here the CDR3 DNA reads TGCGCCAGCAGCTTGGGAGGGAGGACGCCGACCTACGAGCAGTACTTC. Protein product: CASSLGGRTPTYEQYF.

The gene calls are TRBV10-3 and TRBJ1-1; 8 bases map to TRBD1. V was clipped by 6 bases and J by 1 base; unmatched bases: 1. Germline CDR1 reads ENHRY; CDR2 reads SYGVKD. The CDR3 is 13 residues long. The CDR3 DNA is TGTGCCATCAGGGGACAGGAGAACACTGAAGCTTTCTTT. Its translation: CAIRGQENTEAFF.

The CDR3 here is CASTPGGGGRNEQFF. CDR3 nucleotides: TGTGCCAGCACCCCAGGAGGGGGCGGCCGGAATGAGCAGTTCTTC. The rearrangement uses TRBV11-2 and TRBJ2-1, with TRBD1 as a possible D gene (7 bases). There are 15 residues in the CDR3. Germline CDR1 reads SGHAT; CDR2 reads FQNNGV. V was trimmed by 7 bases and J by 7 bases, leaving 20 bases between them.

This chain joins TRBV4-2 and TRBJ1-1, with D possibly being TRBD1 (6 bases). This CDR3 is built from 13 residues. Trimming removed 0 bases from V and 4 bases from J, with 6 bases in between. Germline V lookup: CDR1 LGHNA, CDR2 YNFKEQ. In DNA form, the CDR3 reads TGTGCCAGCAGCCAAGAAGGGGGCACTGAAGCTTTCTTT. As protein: CASSQEGGTEAFF.

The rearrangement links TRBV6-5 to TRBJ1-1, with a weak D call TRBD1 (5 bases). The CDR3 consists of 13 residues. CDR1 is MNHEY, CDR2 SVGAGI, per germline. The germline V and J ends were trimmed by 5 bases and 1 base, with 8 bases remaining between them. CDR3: CASSKTENTEAFF. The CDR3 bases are TGTGCCAGCAGTAAGACAGAGAACACTGAAGCTTTCTTT.

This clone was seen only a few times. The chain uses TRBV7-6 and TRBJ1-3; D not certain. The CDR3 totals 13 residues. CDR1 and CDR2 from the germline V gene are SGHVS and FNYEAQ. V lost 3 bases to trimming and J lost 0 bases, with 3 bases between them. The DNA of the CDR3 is TGTGCCAGCAGCTTCAACTCTGGAAACACCATATATTTT. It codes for CASSFNSGNTIYF.

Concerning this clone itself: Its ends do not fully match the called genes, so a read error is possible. The CDR3 coding sequence is TGTGCCAGCAGCCTCAGTCCCTCCAACAATGAGCAGTTCTTC. Translating gives CASSLSPSNNEQFF. The chain links TRBV3-1 (or the pseudogene TRBV3-2) to TRBJ2-1; D not certain. This CDR3 spans 14 amino acids. CDR1 and CDR2 (germline): LGHDT, YNNKEL (reference sequence).

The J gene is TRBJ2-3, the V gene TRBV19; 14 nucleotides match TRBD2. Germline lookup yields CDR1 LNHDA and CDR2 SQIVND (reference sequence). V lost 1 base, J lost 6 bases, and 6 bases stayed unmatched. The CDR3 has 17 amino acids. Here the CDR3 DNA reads TGTGCCAGTAGTATAGCGACTAGCGGGAGGGCCACGGATACGCAGTATTTT. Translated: CASSIATSGRATDTQYF.

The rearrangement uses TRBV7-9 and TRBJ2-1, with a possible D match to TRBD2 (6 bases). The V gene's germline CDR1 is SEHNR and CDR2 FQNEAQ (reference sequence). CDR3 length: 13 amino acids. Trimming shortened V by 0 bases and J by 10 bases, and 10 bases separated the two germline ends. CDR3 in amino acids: CASSLATSNEQFF. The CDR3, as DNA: TGTGCCAGCAGCTTAGCTACTAGCAACGAGCAGTTCTTC.

The CDR3 coding sequence is TGCGCCAGCAGCTTGGAAGTGGCCGGGGCAGATACGCAGTATTTT. Translation: CASSLEVAGADTQYF. The J gene is TRBJ2-3, the V gene TRBV5-1, with a possible D match to TRBD2 (5 bases). This CDR3 spans 15 amino acids. Germline CDR1 reads SGHRS; CDR2 reads YFSETQ. The V end was cut by 0 bases, the J end by 4 bases, with 12 bases between.

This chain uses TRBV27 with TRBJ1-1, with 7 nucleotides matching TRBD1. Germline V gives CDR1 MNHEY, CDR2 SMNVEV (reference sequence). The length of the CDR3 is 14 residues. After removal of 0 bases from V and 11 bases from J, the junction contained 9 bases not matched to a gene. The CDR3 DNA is TGTGCCAGCAGTTTATCGAGAGACAGGGCAGGGGCTTTCTTT. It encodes CASSLSRDRAGAFF.

The DNA of the CDR3 is TGTGCCAGCTCACCATTTCGCGCCGGGGGGGACACCGGGGAGCTGTTTTTT. It is translated as CASSPFRAGGDTGELFF. V usage is TRBV18 and J usage is TRBJ2-2; TRBD2 aligns across 8 bases. Losses at the gene ends were 2 bases for V and 3 bases for J; bases not matched to a gene: 8. Per the germline V gene, CDR1 is KGHSH and CDR2 is LQKENI. This CDR3 contains 17 residues.